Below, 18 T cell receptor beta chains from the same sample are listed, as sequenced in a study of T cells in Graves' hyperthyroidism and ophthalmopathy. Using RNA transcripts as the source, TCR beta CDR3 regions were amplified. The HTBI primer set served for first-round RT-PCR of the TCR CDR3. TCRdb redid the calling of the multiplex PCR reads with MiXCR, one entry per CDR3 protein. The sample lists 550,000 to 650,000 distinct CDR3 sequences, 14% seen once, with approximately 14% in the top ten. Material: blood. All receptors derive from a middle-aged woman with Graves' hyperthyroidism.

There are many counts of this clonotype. The CDR3 loop is CASSFQNQPQHF. CDR3 in DNA: TGTGCCAGCAGTTTCCAGAATCAGCCCCAGCATTTT. The V and J genes are TRBV28 and TRBJ1-5; D is ambiguous. The germline V gene encodes CDR1 MDHEN and CDR2 SYDVKM. V was trimmed by 3 bases and J by 4 bases, leaving 4 bases between them. The CDR3 spans 12 residues.

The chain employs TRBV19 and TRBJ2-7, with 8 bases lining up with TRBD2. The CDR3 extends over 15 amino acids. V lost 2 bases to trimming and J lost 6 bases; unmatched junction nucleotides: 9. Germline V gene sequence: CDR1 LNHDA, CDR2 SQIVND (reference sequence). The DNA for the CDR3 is TGTGCCAGTAGTATAACCCCCAGCGGGAGCATCGAGCAGTACTTC. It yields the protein CASSITPSGSIEQYF.

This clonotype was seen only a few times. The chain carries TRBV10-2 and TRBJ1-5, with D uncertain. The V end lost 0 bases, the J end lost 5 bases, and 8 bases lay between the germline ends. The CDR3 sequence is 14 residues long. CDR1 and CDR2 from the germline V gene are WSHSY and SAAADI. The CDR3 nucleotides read TGCGCCAGCAGTGAGTCGTCCGGGGATCAGCCCCAGCATTTT. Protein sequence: CASSESSGDQPQHF.

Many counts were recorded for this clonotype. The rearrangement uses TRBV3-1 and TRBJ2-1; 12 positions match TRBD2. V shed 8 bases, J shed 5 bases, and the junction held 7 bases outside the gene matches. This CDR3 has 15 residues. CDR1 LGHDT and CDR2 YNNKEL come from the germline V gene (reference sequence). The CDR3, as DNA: TGTGCCAGCCGAAGGACTAGCGGGGACAACAATGAGCAGTTCTTC. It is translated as CASRRTSGDNNEQFF.

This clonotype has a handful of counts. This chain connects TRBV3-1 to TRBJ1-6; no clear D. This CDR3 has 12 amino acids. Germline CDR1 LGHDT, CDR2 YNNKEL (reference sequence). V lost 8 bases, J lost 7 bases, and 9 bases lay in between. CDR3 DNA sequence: TGTGCCAGCCGCGGAGGGAATTCACCCCTCCACTTT. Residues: CASRGGNSPLHF.

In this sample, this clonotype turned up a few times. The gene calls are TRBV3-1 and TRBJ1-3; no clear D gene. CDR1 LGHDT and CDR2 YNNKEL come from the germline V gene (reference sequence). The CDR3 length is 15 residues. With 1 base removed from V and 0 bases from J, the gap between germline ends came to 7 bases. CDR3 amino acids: CASSQGLDSGNTIYF. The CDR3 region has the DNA TGTGCCAGCAGCCAAGGGTTAGACTCTGGAAACACCATATATTTT.

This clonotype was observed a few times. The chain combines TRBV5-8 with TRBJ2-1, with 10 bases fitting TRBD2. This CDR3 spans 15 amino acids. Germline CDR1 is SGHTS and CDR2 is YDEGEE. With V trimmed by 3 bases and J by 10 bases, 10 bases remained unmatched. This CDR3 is CASSSGTSVIREQFF. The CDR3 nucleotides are TGTGCCAGCAGCTCGGGGACTAGCGTCATACGAGAGCAGTTCTTC.

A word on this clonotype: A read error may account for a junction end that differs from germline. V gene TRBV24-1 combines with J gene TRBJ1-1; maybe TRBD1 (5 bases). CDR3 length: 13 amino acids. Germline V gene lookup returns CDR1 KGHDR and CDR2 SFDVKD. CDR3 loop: CTTSEGERTEAFF. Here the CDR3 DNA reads TGTACCACCAGTGAAGGGGAGAGGACTGAAGCTTTCTTT.

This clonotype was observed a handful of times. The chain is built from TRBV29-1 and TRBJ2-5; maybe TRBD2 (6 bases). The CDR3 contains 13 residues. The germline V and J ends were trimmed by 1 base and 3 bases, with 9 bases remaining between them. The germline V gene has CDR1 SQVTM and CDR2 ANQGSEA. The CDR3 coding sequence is TGCAGCGTTGAAGTCGGGGGAGAAGAGACCCAGTACTTC. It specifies CSVEVGGEETQYF.

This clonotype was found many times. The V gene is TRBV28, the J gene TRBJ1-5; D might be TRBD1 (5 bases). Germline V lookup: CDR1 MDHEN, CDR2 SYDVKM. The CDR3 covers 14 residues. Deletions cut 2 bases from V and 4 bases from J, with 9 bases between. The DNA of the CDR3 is TGTGCCAGCAGTTTACAGGGTGTAAATCAGCCCCAGCATTTT. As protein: CASSLQGVNQPQHF.

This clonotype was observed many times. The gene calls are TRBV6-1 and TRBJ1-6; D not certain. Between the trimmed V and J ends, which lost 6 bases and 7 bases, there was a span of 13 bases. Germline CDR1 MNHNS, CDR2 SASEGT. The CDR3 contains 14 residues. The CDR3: CASSPTGLNSPLHF. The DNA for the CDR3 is TGTGCCAGCAGCCCAACGGGTCTCAATTCACCCCTCCACTTT.

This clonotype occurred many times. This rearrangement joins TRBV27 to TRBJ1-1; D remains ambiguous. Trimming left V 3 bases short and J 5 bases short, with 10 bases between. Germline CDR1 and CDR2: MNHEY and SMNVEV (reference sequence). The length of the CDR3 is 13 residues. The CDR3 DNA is TGTGCCAGCAGTTTCACGGAGTCTACTGAAGCTTTCTTT. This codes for CASSFTESTEAFF.

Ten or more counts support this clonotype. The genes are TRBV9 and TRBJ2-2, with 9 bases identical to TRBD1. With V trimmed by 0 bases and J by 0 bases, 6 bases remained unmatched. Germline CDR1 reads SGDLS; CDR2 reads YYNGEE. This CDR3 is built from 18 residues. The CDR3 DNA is TGTGCCAGCAGCGTAGAGGGGACAGGGATTGCGAACACCGGGGAGCTGTTTTTT. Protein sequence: CASSVEGTGIANTGELFF.

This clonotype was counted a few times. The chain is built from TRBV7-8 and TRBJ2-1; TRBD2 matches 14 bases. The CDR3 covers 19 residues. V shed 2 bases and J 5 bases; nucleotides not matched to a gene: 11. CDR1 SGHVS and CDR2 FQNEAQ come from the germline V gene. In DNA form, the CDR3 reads TGTGCCAGCAGCTTATCAGAAGGACTAGCGGGAGGATCTAACAATGAGCAGTTCTTC. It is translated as CASSLSEGLAGGSNNEQFF.

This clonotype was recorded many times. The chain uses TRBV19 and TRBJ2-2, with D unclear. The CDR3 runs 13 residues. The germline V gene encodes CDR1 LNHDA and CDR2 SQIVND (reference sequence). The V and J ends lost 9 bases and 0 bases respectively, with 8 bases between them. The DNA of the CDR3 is TGTGCCAGCCGCGGTCCGAACACCGGGGAGCTGTTTTTT. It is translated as CASRGPNTGELFF.

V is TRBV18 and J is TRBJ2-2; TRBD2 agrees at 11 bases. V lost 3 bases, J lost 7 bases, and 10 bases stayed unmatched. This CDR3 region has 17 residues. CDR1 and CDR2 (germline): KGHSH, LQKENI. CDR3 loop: CASSPPTSGKVLGELFF. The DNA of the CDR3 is TGTGCCAGCTCACCGCCGACTAGCGGGAAAGTTCTCGGGGAGCTGTTTTTT.

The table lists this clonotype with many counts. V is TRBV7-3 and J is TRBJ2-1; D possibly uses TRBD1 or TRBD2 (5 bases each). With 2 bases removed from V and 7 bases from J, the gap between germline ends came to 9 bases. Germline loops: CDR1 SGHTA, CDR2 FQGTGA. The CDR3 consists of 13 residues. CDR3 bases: TGTGCCAGCAGCTTAGGGGACCGGAATGAGCAGTTCTTC. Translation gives CASSLGDRNEQFF.

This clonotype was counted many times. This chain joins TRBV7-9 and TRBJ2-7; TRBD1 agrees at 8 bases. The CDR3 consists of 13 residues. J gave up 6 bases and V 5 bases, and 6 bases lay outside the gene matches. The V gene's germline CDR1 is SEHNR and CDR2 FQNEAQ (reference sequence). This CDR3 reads CASSEGQGAEQYF. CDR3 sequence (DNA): TGTGCCAGCAGCGAAGGACAGGGTGCCGAGCAGTACTTC.